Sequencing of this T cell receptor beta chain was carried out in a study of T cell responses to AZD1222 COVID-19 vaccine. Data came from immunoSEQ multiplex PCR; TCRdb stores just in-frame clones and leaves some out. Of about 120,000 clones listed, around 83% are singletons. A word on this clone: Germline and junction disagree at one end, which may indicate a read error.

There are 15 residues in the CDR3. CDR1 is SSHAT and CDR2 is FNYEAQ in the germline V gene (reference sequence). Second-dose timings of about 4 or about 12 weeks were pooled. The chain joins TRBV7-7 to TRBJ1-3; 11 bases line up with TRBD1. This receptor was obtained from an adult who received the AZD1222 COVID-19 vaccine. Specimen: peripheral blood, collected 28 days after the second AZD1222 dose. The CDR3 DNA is TGTGCTAGCAGCGCGGACAGGGGGCTTGGGAACACCATATATTTT. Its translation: CASSADRGLGNTIYF.